This T cell receptor (beta chain) was retrieved from a study of cytomegalovirus exposure and HLA in healthy donors. The PCR used 60 Vbeta and 13 Jbeta primers. Assay used: immunoSEQ multiplex PCR; TCRdb lists only in-frame clones, some missing. The data contain some 180,000 clones, over 70% of them seen just once; the ten biggest clones take up about 1.8%. CDR3 size: 16 residues. J gave up 1 base and V 5 bases, and 6 bases lay outside the gene matches. The germline gives CDR1 LGHNT, CDR2 FRNRAP. The TCR was taken from a man in his forties in good health and CMV-seropositive. The sequencing sample was made of PBMCs. This chain joins TRBV12-5 and TRBJ2-4; 9 bases are a match to TRBD1. The CDR3 DNA is TGTGCTAGTGGTCCCCCGACAGGGGGGGCCAAAAACATTCAGTACTTC. Its protein is CASGPPTGGAKNIQYF.